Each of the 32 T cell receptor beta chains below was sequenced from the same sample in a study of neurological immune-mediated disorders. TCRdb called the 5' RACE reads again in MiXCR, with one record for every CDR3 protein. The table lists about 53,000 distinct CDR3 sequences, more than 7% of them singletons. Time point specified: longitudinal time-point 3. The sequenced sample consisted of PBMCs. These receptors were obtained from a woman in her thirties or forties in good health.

DNA of the CDR3: TGTGCCAGCAGCTTACCGTTGGTCACTGAAGCTTTCTTT. Protein product: CASSLPLVTEAFF. This sequence joins TRBV7-2 and TRBJ1-1; no reliable D call. This CDR3 spans 13 amino acids. With 2 bases removed from V and 4 bases from J, the gap between germline ends came to 8 bases. Germline CDR1 reads SGHTA; CDR2 reads FQGNSA.

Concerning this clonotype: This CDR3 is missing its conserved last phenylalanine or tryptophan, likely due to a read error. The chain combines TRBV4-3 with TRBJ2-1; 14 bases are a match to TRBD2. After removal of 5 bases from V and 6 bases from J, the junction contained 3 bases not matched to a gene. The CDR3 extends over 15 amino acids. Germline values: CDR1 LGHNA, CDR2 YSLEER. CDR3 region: CASSNGTSGGNEQFV. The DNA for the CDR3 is TGCGCCAGCAGCAATGGGACTAGCGGGGGCAATGAGCAGTTCGTC.

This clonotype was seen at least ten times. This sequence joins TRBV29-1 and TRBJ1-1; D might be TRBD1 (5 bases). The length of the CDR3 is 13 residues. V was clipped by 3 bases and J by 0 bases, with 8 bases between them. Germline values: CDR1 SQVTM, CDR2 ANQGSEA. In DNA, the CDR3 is TGCAGCGTTGACAGGGCCCTGAACACTGAAGCTTTCTTT. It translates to CSVDRALNTEAFF.

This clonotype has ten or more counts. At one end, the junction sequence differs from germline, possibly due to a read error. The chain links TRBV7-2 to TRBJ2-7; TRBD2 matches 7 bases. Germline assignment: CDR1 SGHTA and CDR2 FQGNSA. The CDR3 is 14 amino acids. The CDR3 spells CASSPGGTLYKQYF. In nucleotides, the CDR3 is TGTGCCAGCAGCCCCGGGGGGACCCTCTACAAGCAGTACTTC.

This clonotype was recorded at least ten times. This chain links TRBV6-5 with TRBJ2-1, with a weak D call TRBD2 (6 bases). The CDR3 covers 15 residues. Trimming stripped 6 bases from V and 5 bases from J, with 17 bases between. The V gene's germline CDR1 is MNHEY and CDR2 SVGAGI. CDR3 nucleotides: TGTGCCAGCAGCCTCCTGGGGGGACTGGACAATGAGCAGTTCTTC. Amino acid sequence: CASSLLGGLDNEQFF.

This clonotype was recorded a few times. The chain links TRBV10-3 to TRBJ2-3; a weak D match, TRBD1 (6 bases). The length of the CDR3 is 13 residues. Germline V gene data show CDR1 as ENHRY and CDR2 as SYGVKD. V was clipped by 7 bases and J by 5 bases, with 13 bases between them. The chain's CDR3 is CAITAGERDTQYF. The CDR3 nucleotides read TGTGCCATCACGGCAGGGGAGCGAGATACGCAGTATTTT.

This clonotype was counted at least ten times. CDR3 protein: CASSTGGRIHEQYF. CDR3 bases: TGTGCCAGCAGCACCGGAGGAAGGATTCACGAGCAGTACTTC. V usage is TRBV9 and J usage is TRBJ2-7; TRBD2 might be the D (5 bases). Germline loops: CDR1 SGDLS, CDR2 YYNGEE. The V gene lost 4 bases and the J gene lost 5 bases, with 16 bases spanning the gap. This CDR3 contains 14 residues.

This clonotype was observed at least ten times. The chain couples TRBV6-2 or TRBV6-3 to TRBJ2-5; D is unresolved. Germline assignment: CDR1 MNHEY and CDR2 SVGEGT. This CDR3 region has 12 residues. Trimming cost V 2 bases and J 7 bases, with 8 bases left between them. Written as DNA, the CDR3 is TGTGCCAGCAGTTACCCCGGAAGGACCCAGTACTTC. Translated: CASSYPGRTQYF.

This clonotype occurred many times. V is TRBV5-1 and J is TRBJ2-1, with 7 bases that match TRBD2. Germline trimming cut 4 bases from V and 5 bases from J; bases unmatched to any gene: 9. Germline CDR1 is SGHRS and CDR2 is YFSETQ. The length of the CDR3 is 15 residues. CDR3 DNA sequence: TGCGCCAGCAGCCGAAGTGGCGGGAGTGACAATGAGCAGTTCTTC. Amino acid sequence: CASSRSGGSDNEQFF.

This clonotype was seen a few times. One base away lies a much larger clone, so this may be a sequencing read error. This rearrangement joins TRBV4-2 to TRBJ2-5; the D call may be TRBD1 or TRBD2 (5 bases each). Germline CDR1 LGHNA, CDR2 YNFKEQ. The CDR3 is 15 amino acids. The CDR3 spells CASSQASGPQETRYF. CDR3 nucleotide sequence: TGTGCCAGCAGCCAAGCCTCGGGACCCCAAGAGACCCGGTACTTC.

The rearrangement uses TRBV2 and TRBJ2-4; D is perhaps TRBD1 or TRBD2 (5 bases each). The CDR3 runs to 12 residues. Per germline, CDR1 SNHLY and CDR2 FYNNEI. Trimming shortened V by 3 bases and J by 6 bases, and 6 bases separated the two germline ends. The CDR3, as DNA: TGTGCCAGCAGTGAGGGACCAAACATTCAGTACTTC. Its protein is CASSEGPNIQYF.

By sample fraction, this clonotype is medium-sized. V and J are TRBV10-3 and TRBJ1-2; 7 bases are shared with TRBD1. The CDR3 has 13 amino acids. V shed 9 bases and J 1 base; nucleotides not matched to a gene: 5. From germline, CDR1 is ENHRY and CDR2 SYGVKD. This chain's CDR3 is CAIRQGRNYGYTF. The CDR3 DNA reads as TGTGCCATTCGACAGGGCCGTAACTATGGCTACACCTTC.

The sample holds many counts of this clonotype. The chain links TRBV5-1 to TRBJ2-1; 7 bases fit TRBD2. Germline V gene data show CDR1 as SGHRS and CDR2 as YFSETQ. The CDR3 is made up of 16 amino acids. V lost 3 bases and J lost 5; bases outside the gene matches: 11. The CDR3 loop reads CASSYRRSSGNNEQFF. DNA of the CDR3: TGCGCCAGCAGCTACCGGAGGTCTAGCGGCAACAATGAGCAGTTCTTC. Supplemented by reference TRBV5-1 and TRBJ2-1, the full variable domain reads KAGVTQTPRYLIKTRGQQVTLSCSPISGHRSVSWYQQTPGQGLQFLFEYFSETQRNKGNFPGRFSGRQFSNSRSEMNVSTLELGDSALYLCASSYRRSSGNNEQFFGPGTRLTVL.

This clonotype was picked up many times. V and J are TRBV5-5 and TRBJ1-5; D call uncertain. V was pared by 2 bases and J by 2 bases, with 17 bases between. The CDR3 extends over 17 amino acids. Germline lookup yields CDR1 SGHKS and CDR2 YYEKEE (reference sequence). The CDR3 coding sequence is TGTGCCAGCAGCTTTCGGGCAATATTCGTTGGCAATCAGCCCCAGCATTTT. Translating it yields CASSFRAIFVGNQPQHF.

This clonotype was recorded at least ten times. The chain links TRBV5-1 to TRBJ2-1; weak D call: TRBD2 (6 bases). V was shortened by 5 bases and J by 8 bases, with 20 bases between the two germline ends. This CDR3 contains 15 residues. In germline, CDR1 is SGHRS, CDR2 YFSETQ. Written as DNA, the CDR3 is TGCGCCAGCAGTGTAATGACTAGGCATACCGATGAGCAGTTCTTC. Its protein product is CASSVMTRHTDEQFF.

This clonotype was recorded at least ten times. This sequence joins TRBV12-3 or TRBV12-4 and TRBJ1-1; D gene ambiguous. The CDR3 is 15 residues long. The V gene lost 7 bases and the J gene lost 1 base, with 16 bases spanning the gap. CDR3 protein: CASTSSGRRNTEAFF. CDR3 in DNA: TGTGCCAGCACCTCGTCCGGGAGGAGGAACACTGAAGCTTTCTTT.

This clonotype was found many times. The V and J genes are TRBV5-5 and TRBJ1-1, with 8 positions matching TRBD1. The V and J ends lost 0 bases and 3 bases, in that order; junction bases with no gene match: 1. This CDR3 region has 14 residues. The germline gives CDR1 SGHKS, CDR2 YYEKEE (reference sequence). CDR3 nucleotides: TGTGCCAGCAGCTTGGCAGGGGGCCACACTGAAGCTTTCTTT. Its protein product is CASSLAGGHTEAFF.

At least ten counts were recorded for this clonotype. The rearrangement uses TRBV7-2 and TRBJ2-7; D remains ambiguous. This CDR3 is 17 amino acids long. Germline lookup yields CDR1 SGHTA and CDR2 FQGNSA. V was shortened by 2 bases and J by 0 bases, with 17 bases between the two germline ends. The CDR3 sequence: CASSLPSGWSPSYEQYF. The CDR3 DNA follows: TGTGCCAGCAGCTTACCGAGTGGATGGTCGCCCTCCTACGAGCAGTACTTC.

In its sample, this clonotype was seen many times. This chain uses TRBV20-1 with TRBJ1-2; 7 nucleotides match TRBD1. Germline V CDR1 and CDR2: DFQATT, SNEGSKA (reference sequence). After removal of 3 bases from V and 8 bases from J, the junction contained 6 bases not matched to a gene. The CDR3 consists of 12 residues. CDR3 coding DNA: TGCAGTGCTAGTCACAGGGGTGGAGGCTACACCTTC. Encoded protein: CSASHRGGGYTF.

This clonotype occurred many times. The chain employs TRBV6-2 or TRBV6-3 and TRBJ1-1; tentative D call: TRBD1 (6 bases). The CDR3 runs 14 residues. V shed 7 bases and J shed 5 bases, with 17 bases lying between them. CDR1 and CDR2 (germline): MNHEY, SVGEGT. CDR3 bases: TGTGCCAGCACTTGGAGGGGGGCGCGAACTGAAGCTTTCTTT. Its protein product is CASTWRGARTEAFF.

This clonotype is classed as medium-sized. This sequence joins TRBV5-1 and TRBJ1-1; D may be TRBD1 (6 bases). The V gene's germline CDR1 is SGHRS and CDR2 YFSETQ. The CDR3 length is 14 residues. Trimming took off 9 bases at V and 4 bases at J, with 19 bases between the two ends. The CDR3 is CATRGGSKSTEAFF. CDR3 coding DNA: TGCGCCACCCGCGGGGGCAGCAAGAGCACTGAAGCTTTCTTT.

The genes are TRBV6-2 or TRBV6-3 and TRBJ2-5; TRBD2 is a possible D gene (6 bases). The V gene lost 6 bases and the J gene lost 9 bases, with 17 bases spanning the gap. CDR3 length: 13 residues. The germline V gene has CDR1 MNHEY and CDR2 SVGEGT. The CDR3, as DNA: TGTGCCAGCAGACTGAGGCCTATAGCGGCCCAGTACTTC. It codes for CASRLRPIAAQYF.

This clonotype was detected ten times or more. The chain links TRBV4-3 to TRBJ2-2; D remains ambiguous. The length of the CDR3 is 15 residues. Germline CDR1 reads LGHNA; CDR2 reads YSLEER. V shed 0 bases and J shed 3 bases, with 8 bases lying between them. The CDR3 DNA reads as TGCGCCAGCAGCCAAGAGGTTACGGACACCGGGGAGCTGTTTTTT. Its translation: CASSQEVTDTGELFF.

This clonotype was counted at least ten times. The CDR3 protein is CASSQTGIRNSPLHF. The CDR3, as DNA: TGTGCCAGCAGCCAAACAGGGATACGGAATTCACCCCTCCACTTT. The gene calls are TRBV3-1 and TRBJ1-6; D might be TRBD1 (6 bases). CDR1 LGHDT and CDR2 YNNKEL come from the germline V gene (reference sequence). Trimming left V 2 bases short and J 7 bases short, with 12 bases between. The CDR3 length is 15 residues.

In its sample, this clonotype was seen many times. The CDR3 sequence: CASSFEPGFGYTF. CDR3 in DNA: TGCGCCAGCAGCTTTGAGCCGGGATTCGGCTACACCTTC. V is TRBV5-1 and J is TRBJ1-2, with D unclear. Trimming took off 2 bases at V and 8 bases at J, with 13 bases between the two ends. This CDR3 has 13 amino acids. Germline assignment: CDR1 SGHRS and CDR2 YFSETQ.

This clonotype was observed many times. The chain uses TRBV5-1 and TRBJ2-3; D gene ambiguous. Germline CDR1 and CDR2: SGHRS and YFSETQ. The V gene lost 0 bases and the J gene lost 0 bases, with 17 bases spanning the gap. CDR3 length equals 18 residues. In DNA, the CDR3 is TGCGCCAGCAGCTTGGTTCGGAATGCAGGACCTAGCACAGATACGCAGTATTTT. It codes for CASSLVRNAGPSTDTQYF.

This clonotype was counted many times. The CDR3 protein is CASSLGDGVGNEQFF. The CDR3 nucleotides are TGTGCCAGCAGCTTAGGGGACGGGGTTGGGAATGAGCAGTTCTTC. This chain links TRBV7-2 with TRBJ2-1; D may match TRBD1 or TRBD2 (5 bases each). CDR1 SGHTA and CDR2 FQGNSA come from the germline V gene. The CDR3 sequence is 15 residues long. The V gene lost 1 base and the J gene lost 7 bases, with 14 bases spanning the gap.

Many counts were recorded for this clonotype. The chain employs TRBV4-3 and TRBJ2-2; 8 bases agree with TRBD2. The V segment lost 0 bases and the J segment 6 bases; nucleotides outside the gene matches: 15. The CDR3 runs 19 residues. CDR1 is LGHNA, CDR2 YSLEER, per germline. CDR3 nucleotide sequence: TGCGCCAGCAGCCAAGATTATACGGGTGGCGGGAGGAAATCCGGGGAGCTGTTTTTT. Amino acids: CASSQDYTGGGRKSGELFF.

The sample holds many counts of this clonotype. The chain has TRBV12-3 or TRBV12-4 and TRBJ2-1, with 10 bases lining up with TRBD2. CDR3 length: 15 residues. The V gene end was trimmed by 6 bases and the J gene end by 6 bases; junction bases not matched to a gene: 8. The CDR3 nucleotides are TGTGCCAGCAGCTCTGAGCGGGGGGGGCCCAATGAGCAGTTCTTC. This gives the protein CASSSERGGPNEQFF.

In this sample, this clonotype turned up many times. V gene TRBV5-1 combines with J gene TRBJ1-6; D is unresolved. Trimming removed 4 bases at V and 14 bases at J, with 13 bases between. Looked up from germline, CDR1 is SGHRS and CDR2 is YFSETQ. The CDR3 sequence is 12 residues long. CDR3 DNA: TGCGCCAGCAGCCTGGTAGGTCGAACCCTCCACTTT. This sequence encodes CASSLVGRTLHF.

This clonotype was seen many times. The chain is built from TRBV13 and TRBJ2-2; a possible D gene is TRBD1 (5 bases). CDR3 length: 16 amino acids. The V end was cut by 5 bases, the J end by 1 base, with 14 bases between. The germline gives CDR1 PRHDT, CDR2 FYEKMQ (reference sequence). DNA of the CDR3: TGTGCCAGCAGCGCCCGGACATACTTGAACACCGGGGAGCTGTTTTTT. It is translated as CASSARTYLNTGELFF. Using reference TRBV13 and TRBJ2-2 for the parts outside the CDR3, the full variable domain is AAGVIQSPRHLIKEKRETATLKCYPIPRHDTVYWYQQGPGQDPQFLISFYEKMQSDKGSIPDRFSAQQFSDYHSELNMSSLELGDSALYFCASSARTYLNTGELFFGEGSRLTVL.

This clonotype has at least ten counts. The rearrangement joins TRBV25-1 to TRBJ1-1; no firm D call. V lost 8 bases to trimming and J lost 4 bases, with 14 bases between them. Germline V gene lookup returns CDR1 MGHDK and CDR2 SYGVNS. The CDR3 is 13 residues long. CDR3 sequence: CASVGRGVTEAFF. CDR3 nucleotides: TGTGCCAGCGTCGGACGGGGAGTCACTGAAGCTTTCTTT.